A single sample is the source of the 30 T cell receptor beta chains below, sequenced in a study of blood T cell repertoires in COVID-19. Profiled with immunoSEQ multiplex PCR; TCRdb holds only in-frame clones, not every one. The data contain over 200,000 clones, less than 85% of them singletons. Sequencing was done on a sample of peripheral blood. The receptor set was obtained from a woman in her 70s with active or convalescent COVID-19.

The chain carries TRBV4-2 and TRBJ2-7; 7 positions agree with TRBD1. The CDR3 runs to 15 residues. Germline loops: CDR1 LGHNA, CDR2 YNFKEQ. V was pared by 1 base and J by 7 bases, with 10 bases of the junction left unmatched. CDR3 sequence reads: CASSQAARGSGEQYF. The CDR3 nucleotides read TGTGCCAGCAGCCAAGCGGCCAGGGGGTCTGGGGAGCAGTACTTC.

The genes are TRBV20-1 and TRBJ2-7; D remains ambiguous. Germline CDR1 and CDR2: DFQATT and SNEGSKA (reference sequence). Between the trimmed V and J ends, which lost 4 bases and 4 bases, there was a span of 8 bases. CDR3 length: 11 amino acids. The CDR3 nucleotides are TGCAGTGCTAAGCGAGAGTACGAGCAGTACTTC. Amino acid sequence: CSAKREYEQYF.

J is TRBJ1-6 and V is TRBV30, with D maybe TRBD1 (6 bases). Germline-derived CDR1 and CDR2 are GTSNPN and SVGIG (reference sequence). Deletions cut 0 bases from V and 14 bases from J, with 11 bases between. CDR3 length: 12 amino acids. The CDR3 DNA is TGTGCCTGGAGTGTAGGGGGTAGTTCCCTCCACTTT. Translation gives CAWSVGGSSLHF.

The CDR3: CAWGASTDTQYF. DNA for the CDR3: TGTGCCTGGGGGGCCAGCACAGATACGCAGTATTTT. The chain joins TRBV30 to TRBJ2-3, with a tentative D call TRBD1 (5 bases). V was shortened by 5 bases and J by 0 bases, with 6 bases between the two germline ends. Per germline, CDR1 GTSNPN and CDR2 SVGIG (reference sequence). The CDR3 loop spans 12 amino acids.

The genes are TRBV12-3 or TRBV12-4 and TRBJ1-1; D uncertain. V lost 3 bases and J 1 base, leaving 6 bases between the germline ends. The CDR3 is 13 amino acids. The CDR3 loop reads CASSLRANTEAFF. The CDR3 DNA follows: TGTGCCAGCAGTTTGAGAGCGAACACTGAAGCTTTCTTT.

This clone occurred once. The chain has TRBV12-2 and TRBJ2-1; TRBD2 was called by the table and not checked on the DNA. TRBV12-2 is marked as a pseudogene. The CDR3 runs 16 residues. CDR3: CASRAHGLAGVHEQFF. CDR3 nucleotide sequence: TGTGCAAGTCGCGCCCACGGACTAGCGGGAGTCCATGAGCAGTTCTTC.

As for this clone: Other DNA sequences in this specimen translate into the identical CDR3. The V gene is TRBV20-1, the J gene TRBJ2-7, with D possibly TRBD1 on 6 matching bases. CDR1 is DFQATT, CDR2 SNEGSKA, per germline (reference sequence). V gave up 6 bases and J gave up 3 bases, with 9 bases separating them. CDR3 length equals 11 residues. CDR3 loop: CSAKTGYEQYF. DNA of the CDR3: TGCAGTGCAAAGACAGGCTACGAGCAGTACTTC.

The CDR3 DNA reads TGTGCCAGCAGTTACAGGGGGTATAACTATGGCTACACCTTC. Its translation: CASSYRGYNYGYTF. The chain is built from TRBV6-5 and TRBJ1-2; D is possibly TRBD1 (6 bases). The CDR3 is 14 residues long. Germline-derived CDR1 and CDR2 are MNHEY and SVGAGI. V lost 2 bases and J lost 1, with 8 bases in between.

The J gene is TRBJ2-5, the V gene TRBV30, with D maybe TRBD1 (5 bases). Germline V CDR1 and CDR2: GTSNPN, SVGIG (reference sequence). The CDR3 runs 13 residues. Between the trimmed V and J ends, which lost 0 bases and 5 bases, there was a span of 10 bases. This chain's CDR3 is CAWSVFRVETQYF. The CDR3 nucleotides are TGTGCCTGGAGTGTATTCAGGGTTGAGACCCAGTACTTC.

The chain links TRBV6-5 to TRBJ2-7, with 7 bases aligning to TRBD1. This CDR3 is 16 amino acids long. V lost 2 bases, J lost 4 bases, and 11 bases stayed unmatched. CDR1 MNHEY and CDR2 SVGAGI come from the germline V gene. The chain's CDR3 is CASSYRADRVSYEQYF. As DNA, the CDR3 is TGTGCCAGCAGTTACCGGGCTGACAGGGTGTCATACGAGCAGTACTTC.

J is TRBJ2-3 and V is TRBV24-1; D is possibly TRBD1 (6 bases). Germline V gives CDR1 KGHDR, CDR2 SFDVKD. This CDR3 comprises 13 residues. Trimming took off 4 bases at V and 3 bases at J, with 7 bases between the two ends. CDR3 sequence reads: CATSEGTTDTQYF. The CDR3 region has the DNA TGTGCCACCAGTGAGGGGACAACAGATACGCAGTATTTT.

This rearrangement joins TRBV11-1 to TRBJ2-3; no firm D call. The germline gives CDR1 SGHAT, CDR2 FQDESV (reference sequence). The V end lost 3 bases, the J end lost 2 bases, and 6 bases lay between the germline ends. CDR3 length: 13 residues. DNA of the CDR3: TGTGCCAGCAGCTTTCGGTTCACAGATACGCAGTATTTT. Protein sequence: CASSFRFTDTQYF.

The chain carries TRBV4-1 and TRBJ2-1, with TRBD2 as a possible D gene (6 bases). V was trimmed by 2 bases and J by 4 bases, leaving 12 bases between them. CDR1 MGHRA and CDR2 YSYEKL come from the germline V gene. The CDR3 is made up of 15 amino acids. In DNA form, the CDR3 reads TGCGCCAGCAGCCAAAACCAGCGGGCTTACAATGAGCAGTTCTTC. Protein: CASSQNQRAYNEQFF.

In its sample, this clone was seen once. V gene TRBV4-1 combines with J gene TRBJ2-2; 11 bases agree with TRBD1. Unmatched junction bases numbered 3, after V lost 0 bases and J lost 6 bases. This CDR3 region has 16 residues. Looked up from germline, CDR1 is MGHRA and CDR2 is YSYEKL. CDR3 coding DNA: TGCGCCAGCAGCCAAGAGGGACAGGGGGGGGCCGGGGAGCTGTTTTTT. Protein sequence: CASSQEGQGGAGELFF.

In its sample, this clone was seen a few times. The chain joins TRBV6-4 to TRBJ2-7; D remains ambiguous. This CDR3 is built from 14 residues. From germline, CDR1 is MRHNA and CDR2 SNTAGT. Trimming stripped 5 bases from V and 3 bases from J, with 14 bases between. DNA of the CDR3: TGTGCCAGCAGTATTATTAGGAGATTCTACGAGCAGTACTTC. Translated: CASSIIRRFYEQYF.

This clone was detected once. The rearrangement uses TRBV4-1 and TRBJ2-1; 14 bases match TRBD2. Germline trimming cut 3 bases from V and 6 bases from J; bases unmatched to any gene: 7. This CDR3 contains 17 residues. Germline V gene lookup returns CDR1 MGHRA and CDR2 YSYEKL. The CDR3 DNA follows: TGCGCCAGCAGCCAGGGGGGGACTAGCGGGAGTTTCAATGAGCAGTTCTTC. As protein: CASSQGGTSGSFNEQFF.

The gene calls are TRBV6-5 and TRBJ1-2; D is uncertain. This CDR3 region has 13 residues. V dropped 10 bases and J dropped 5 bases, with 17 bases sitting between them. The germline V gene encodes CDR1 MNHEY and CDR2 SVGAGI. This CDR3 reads CATPGPNWYGYTF. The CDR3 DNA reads TGTGCCACGCCCGGTCCGAACTGGTATGGCTACACCTTC.

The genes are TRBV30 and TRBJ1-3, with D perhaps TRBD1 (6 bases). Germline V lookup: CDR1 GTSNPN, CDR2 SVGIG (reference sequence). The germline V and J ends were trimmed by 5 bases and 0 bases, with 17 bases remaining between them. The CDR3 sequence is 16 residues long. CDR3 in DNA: TGTGCCTGGGGGGCAGACAGGACCTTCTCTGGAAACACCATATATTTT. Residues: CAWGADRTFSGNTIYF.

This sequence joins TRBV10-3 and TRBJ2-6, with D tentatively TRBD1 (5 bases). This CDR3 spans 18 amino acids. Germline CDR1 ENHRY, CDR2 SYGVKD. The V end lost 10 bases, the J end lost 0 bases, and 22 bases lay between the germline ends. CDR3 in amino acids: CATTSISRGRSGANVLTF. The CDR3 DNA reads TGTGCCACCACCTCCATTTCTAGGGGCCGCTCTGGGGCCAACGTCCTGACTTTC.

DNA of the CDR3: TGTGCCAGCAGCCACAGGGTAACAGATACGCAGTATTTT. Encoded protein: CASSHRVTDTQYF. V gene TRBV3-1 (or the pseudogene TRBV3-2) combines with J gene TRBJ2-3; D might be TRBD1 (5 bases). The CDR3 is made up of 13 amino acids. Germline V gene lookup returns CDR1 LGHDT and CDR2 YNNKEL (reference sequence). V lost 3 bases and J 3 bases, leaving 7 bases between the germline ends.

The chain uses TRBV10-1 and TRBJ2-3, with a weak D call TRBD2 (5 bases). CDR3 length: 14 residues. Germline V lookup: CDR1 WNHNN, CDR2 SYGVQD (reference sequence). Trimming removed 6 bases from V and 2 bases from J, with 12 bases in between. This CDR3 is CASSPAGITDTQYF. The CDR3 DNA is TGCGCCAGCAGCCCGGCGGGCATCACAGATACGCAGTATTTT.

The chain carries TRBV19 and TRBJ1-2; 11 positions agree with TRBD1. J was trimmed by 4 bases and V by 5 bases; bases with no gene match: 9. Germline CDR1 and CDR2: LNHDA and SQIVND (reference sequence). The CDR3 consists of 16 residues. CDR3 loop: CASSLPGTGGFYGYTF. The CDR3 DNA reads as TGTGCCAGTAGTCTACCCGGGACAGGGGGATTCTATGGCTACACCTTC.

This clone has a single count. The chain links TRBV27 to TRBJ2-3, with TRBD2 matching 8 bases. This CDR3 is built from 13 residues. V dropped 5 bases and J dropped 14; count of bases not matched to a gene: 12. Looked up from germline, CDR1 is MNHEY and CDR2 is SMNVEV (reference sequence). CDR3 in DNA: TGTGCCAGCAGTCTAGGACTAGCTGCCTCCCCGTATTTT. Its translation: CASSLGLAASPYF.

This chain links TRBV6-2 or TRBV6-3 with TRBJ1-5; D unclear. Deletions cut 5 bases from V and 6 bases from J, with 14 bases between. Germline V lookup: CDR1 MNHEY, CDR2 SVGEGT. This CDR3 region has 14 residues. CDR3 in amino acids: CASSTRGVRQPQHF. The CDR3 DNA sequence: TGTGCCAGCAGTACCCGGGGAGTTCGTCAGCCCCAGCATTTT.

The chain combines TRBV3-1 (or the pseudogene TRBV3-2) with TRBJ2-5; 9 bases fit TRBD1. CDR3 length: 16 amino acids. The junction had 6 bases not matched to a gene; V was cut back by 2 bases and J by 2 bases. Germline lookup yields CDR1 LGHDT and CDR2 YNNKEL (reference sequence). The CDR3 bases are TGTGCCAGCAGCCAACGGGACAGGGAGCGGCAAGAGACCCAGTACTTC. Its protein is CASSQRDRERQETQYF.

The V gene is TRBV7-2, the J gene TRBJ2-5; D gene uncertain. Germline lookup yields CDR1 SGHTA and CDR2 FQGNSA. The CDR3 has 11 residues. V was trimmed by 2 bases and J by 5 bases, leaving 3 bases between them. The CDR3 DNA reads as TGTGCCAGCAGCTTACAGGAGACCCAGTACTTC. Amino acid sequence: CASSLQETQYF.

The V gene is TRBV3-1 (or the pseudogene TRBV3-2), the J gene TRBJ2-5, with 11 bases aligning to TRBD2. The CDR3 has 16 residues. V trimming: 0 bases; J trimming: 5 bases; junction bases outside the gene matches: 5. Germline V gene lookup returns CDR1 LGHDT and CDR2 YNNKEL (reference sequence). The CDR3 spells CASSQEVAGGLETQYF. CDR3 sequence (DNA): TGTGCCAGCAGCCAAGAAGTAGCGGGGGGGCTGGAGACCCAGTACTTC.

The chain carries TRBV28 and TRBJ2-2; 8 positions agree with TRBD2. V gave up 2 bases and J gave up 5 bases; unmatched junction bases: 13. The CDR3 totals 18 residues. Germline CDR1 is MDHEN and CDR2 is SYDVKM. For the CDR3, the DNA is TGTGCCAGCAGTTTACCCCTCGCGAGAGCGGGAGAAACCGGGGAGCTGTTTTTT. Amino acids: CASSLPLARAGETGELFF.

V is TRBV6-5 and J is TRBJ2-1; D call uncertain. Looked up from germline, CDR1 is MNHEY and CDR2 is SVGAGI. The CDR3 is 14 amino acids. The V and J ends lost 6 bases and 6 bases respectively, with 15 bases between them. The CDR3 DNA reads TGTGCCAGCAGGCGAAAACCAACGTCCAATGAGCAGTTCTTC. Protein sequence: CASRRKPTSNEQFF.

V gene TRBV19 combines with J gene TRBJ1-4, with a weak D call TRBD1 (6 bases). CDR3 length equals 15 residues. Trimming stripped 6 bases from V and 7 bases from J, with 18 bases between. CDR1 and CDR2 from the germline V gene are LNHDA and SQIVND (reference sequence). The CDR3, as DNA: TGTGCCAGTAGCCAGGGGTATGGCAACCTTGAAAAACTGTTTTTT. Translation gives CASSQGYGNLEKLFF.